This TCR beta chain was identified during a study of early stage breast cancer tumors. About the study: Average read coverage per sample was 9 to 10-fold. Overall study findings and caveats: Enriched TCRB sequences shared across patients were mostly commonly generated sequences.

The CDR3 runs to 13 residues. With 7 bases clipped from V and 4 bases from J, the junction kept 2 bases outside the gene matches. Germline V gives CDR1 MNHEY, CDR2 SVGAGI. Profiling relied on immunoSEQ multiplex PCR, and the TCRdb table lists in-frame clones only, not all of them. The sample lists about 50,000 clones, roughly 80% seen once, with roughly 3.5% in the top ten. The table lists this clone with a count of one. Its antigen is unknown. Sequencing input: blood. The rearrangement joins TRBV6-5 to TRBJ2-1, with 9 bases that match TRBD1. The TCR was taken from a person aged 25 to 39 with breast cancer. The CDR3 region is CASTGTGYNEQFF. The CDR3 DNA sequence: TGTGCCAGCACCGGGACAGGGTACAATGAGCAGTTCTTC.